Listed below are T cell receptor beta chains from one sample, sequenced in a study. From the RT-PCR reads, TCRdb called clonotypes with MiXCR, one entry per CDR3 protein. The data contain about 700,000 distinct CDR3 sequences, approximately 15% of them singletons. Sequencing used memory CD4+ T cells from blood. The receptors derive from a female donor in good health, serving as a healthy control. Both conserved end residues are part of each CDR3. The order of the fields is D gene, J gene, clone size, V gene, CDR3 DNA, CDR3 protein. A D gene is named only where the DNA matches it firmly. Clone size is shown for a subset of rows, as once, few, many or a class of expanded clone.

d_gene: TRBD2
j_gene: TRBJ2-1
abundance: few
v_gene: TRBV20-1
CDR3nt: TGCAGTGCGCCCCGGGGCGCTAGCGGGACGAACAATGAGCAGTTCTTC
CDR3aa: CSAPRGASGTNNEQFF

d_gene: .
j_gene: TRBJ2-3
abundance: .
v_gene: TRBV7-9
CDR3nt: TGTGCCAGCAGCAGGATCACTAGCAGAGATACGCAGTATTTT
CDR3aa: CASSRITSRDTQYF

d_gene: TRBD1
j_gene: TRBJ1-4
abundance: few
v_gene: TRBV7-9
CDR3nt: TGTGCCAGCAGACAACCGCAGGGGACAGGGGATGAAAAACTGTTTTTT
CDR3aa: CASRQPQGTGDEKLFF

d_gene: TRBD1
j_gene: TRBJ2-1
abundance: many
v_gene: TRBV9
CDR3nt: TGTGCCAGCAGCGCCGCTCAGGACAGGGACTACAATGAGCAGTTCTTC
CDR3aa: CASSAAQDRDYNEQFF

d_gene: .
j_gene: TRBJ2-3
abundance: few
v_gene: TRBV20-1
CDR3nt: TGCAGTGCTAGAAAACCGCGGGCAGGGGGGTCAGATACGCAGTATTTT
CDR3aa: CSARKPRAGGSDTQYF

d_gene: .
j_gene: TRBJ2-1
abundance: many
v_gene: TRBV5-1
CDR3nt: TGCGCCAGCAGCTTGGGGGGTTGGAATGAGCAGTTCTTC
CDR3aa: CASSLGGWNEQFF

d_gene: .
j_gene: TRBJ1-1
abundance: few
v_gene: TRBV7-2
CDR3nt: TGTGCCAGCAGCTTAGCCTTGACAGCTAACACTGAAGCTTTCTTT
CDR3aa: CASSLALTANTEAFF

d_gene: TRBD1
j_gene: TRBJ2-7
abundance: many
v_gene: TRBV24-1
CDR3nt: TGTGCCACCAGTGACCCCAAGGGACAGGAGCTATACGAGCAGTACTTC
CDR3aa: CATSDPKGQELYEQYF

d_gene: .
j_gene: TRBJ2-5
abundance: .
v_gene: TRBV29-1
CDR3nt: TGCAGCGTTAACGGACACGTACAAGAGACCCAGTACTTC
CDR3aa: CSVNGHVQETQYF

d_gene: TRBD1
j_gene: TRBJ2-2
abundance: few
v_gene: TRBV29-1
CDR3nt: TGCAGCGTCCCGGACAGGTTTGGAACCGGGGAGCTGTTTTTT
CDR3aa: CSVPDRFGTGELFF

d_gene: .
j_gene: TRBJ2-7
abundance: .
v_gene: TRBV6-5
CDR3nt: TGTGCCAGCAGTTACTCGAGCAGGTTCTCCTACGAGCAGTACTTC
CDR3aa: CASSYSSRFSYEQYF

d_gene: .
j_gene: TRBJ2-2
abundance: few
v_gene: TRBV20-1
CDR3nt: TGCAGTGCTAGACCCAGTAACACCGGGGAGCTGTTTTTT
CDR3aa: CSARPSNTGELFF

d_gene: TRBD1
j_gene: TRBJ2-3
abundance: .
v_gene: TRBV5-1
CDR3nt: TGCGCCAGCAGCAAGGGACAGGTCCTTACAGATACGCAGTATTTT
CDR3aa: CASSKGQVLTDTQYF

d_gene: .
j_gene: TRBJ1-1
abundance: .
v_gene: TRBV20-1
CDR3nt: TGCAGTTCCACAGCAAACACTGAAGCTTTCTTT
CDR3aa: CSSTANTEAFF

d_gene: .
j_gene: TRBJ1-4
abundance: few
v_gene: TRBV6-1
CDR3nt: TGTGCCAGCAGTGCCCAGTGGACAGCGAGTAATGAAAAACTGTTTTTT
CDR3aa: CASSAQWTASNEKLFF

d_gene: .
j_gene: TRBJ2-7
abundance: .
v_gene: TRBV5-1
CDR3nt: TGCGCCAGCAGCACCGGGACCCAGTCCTACGAGCAGTACTTC
CDR3aa: CASSTGTQSYEQYF

d_gene: TRBD1
j_gene: TRBJ1-4
abundance: few
v_gene: TRBV6-6
CDR3nt: TGTGCCAGCAGAGGTTCTACCAGGGGGCAGGGGGAAAAACTGTTTTTT
CDR3aa: CASRGSTRGQGEKLFF

d_gene: TRBD1
j_gene: TRBJ2-1
abundance: few
v_gene: TRBV5-4
CDR3nt: TGTGCCAGCAGCTTGGGGACAGGGGGAGGTGAGCAGTTCTTC
CDR3aa: CASSLGTGGGEQFF

d_gene: TRBD1
j_gene: TRBJ2-3
abundance: many
v_gene: TRBV5-1
CDR3nt: TGCGCCAGCTCCAGTGAGGGGGCCACAGATACGCAGTATTTT
CDR3aa: CASSSEGATDTQYF

d_gene: .
j_gene: TRBJ1-4
abundance: few
v_gene: TRBV5-1
CDR3nt: TGCGCCAGCGCCGGAGGCGAAAAACTGTTTTTT
CDR3aa: CASAGGEKLFF

d_gene: TRBD1
j_gene: TRBJ1-3
abundance: .
v_gene: TRBV7-2
CDR3nt: TGTGCCAGCAGCGCAAGGCAACAGGGGTTCGGAAACACCATATATTTT
CDR3aa: CASSARQQGFGNTIYF

d_gene: .
j_gene: TRBJ1-3
abundance: many
v_gene: TRBV6-5
CDR3nt: TGTGCCAGCAGTTGGGGGACTGGAAGGACCATATATTTT
CDR3aa: CASSWGTGRTIYF

d_gene: .
j_gene: TRBJ2-2
abundance: many
v_gene: TRBV5-5
CDR3nt: TGTGCCAGCAGTCATGGACTCACGAACACCGGGGAGCTGTTTTTT
CDR3aa: CASSHGLTNTGELFF

d_gene: .
j_gene: TRBJ1-1
abundance: .
v_gene: TRBV5-5
CDR3nt: TGTGCCAGCAGCTCGACACCCGACACTGAAGCTTTCTTT
CDR3aa: CASSSTPDTEAFF

d_gene: .
j_gene: TRBJ1-6
abundance: .
v_gene: TRBV11-1
CDR3nt: TGTGCCAGCAGCTTCCGGCAGGGAACGGGATCACCCCTCCACTTT
CDR3aa: CASSFRQGTGSPLHF

d_gene: TRBD1
j_gene: TRBJ1-1
abundance: many
v_gene: TRBV15
CDR3nt: TGTGCCACCAGCATTAGACAGGGATCGGGCACTGAAGCTTTCTTT
CDR3aa: CATSIRQGSGTEAFF

d_gene: .
j_gene: TRBJ2-6
abundance: many
v_gene: TRBV12-3/TRBV12-4
CDR3nt: TGTGCCAGCAGTTTAGATGGCCTCTCTGGGGCCAACGTCCTGACTTTC
CDR3aa: CASSLDGLSGANVLTF

d_gene: .
j_gene: TRBJ2-3
abundance: .
v_gene: TRBV11-2
CDR3nt: TGTGCCAGCAGCTTGGGGACTCTGGGAGATACGCAGTATTTT
CDR3aa: CASSLGTLGDTQYF

d_gene: .
j_gene: TRBJ1-4
abundance: once
v_gene: TRBV15
CDR3nt: TGTGCCACCAGCAGAGATCATGGGGGTAGAAAACTGTTTTTT
CDR3aa: CATSRDHGGRKLFF

d_gene: TRBD1
j_gene: TRBJ2-7
abundance: many
v_gene: TRBV5-1
CDR3nt: TGCGCCAGCAGCTTCCAGGGGGCCTACGAGCAGTACTTC
CDR3aa: CASSFQGAYEQYF

d_gene: .
j_gene: TRBJ1-2
abundance: .
v_gene: TRBV20-1
CDR3nt: TGCAGTGCTAATACGGGGGCTAACTATGGCTACACCTTC
CDR3aa: CSANTGANYGYTF

d_gene: TRBD1
j_gene: TRBJ2-7
abundance: few
v_gene: TRBV7-2
CDR3nt: TGTGCCAGCAGCCAAACGACCGGGACAGGGTCCGAGCAGTACTTC
CDR3aa: CASSQTTGTGSEQYF

d_gene: TRBD1
j_gene: TRBJ1-5
abundance: .
v_gene: TRBV2
CDR3nt: TGTGCCAGCAGTGAATTGTCCCCAGGGGGGAGCAATCAGCCCCAGCATTTT
CDR3aa: CASSELSPGGSNQPQHF

d_gene: .
j_gene: TRBJ2-1
abundance: .
v_gene: TRBV5-1
CDR3nt: TGCGCCAGCAGCTTGCCCGGGAGCAATGAGCAGTTCTTC
CDR3aa: CASSLPGSNEQFF

d_gene: TRBD1
j_gene: TRBJ2-3
abundance: many
v_gene: TRBV12-3/TRBV12-4
CDR3nt: TGTGCCAGCAGTTCACCGGGACAGGGGGCTTGGACAGATACGCAGTATTTT
CDR3aa: CASSSPGQGAWTDTQYF

d_gene: .
j_gene: TRBJ2-7
abundance: many
v_gene: TRBV7-2
CDR3nt: TGTGCCAGCAGCTTACGCCTCTACGAGCAGTACTTC
CDR3aa: CASSLRLYEQYF

d_gene: .
j_gene: TRBJ1-1
abundance: .
v_gene: TRBV20-1
CDR3nt: TGCAGTGCTAGAGATTACGGCGGGAACAATGAAGCTTTCTTT
CDR3aa: CSARDYGGNNEAFF

d_gene: .
j_gene: TRBJ1-3
abundance: .
v_gene: TRBV4-3
CDR3nt: TGCGCCAGCAGCCCCCAGGCCCTGGCAGGGGTTGGAAACACCATATATTTT
CDR3aa: CASSPQALAGVGNTIYF

d_gene: TRBD1
j_gene: TRBJ2-5
abundance: few
v_gene: TRBV5-6
CDR3nt: TGTGCCAGCAGCTTGGGGCCAGGGGGAATCCAAGAGACCCAGTACTTC
CDR3aa: CASSLGPGGIQETQYF

d_gene: .
j_gene: TRBJ2-1
abundance: .
v_gene: TRBV6-2/TRBV6-3
CDR3nt: TGTGCCAGCGTAGGGGCAGGGTCTTCGGATGAGCAGTTCTTC
CDR3aa: CASVGAGSSDEQFF

d_gene: .
j_gene: TRBJ1-1
abundance: many
v_gene: TRBV7-2
CDR3nt: TGTGCCAGCAGCTTGACGGCTTCGAACACTGAAGCTTTCTTT
CDR3aa: CASSLTASNTEAFF

d_gene: TRBD2
j_gene: TRBJ2-2
abundance: .
v_gene: TRBV6-1
CDR3nt: TGTGCCAGCAGGACTAGCGGGAGGACCGGGGAGCTGTTTTTT
CDR3aa: CASRTSGRTGELFF

d_gene: .
j_gene: TRBJ1-2
abundance: .
v_gene: TRBV6-5
CDR3nt: TGTGCCAGCAGACTGGCAGAAAACCCTAACTATGGCTACACCTTC
CDR3aa: CASRLAENPNYGYTF

d_gene: .
j_gene: TRBJ1-2
abundance: many
v_gene: TRBV20-1
CDR3nt: TGCAGTGCTAGAATGGACGCTAACTATGGCTACACCTTC
CDR3aa: CSARMDANYGYTF